This T cell receptor (beta chain) comes out of a study of OX40 agonist ivuxolimab in advanced cancers. Looking at the study overall: The costimulatory receptor OX40 (CD134) was targeted by ivuxolimab, a fully human IgG2 agonistic monoclonal antibody. Intravenous ivuxolimab was administered to patients every 2 weeks at six dose levels: 0.01, 0.1, 0.3, 1.5, 3 and 10 mg/kg. Among the roughly 50 dose-escalation patients, about 19 had hepatocellular carcinoma, around 15 melanoma, 9 renal cell carcinoma and 9 head and neck cancer. The dose-escalation cohort was 82.7% male with a mean age of around 62 years, ranging from roughly 20 to 80. Prior anti-PD-1, anti-PD-L1 or anti-CTLA-4 therapy was permitted, and 30% to 50% of dose-escalation patients had received checkpoint inhibitors. Partial responses occurred in three dose-escalation patients: two with cutaneous melanoma and one with hepatocellular carcinoma. The point of sequencing TCRbeta in the periphery was to test whether ivuxolimab changed TCR sequence diversity and drove clonal T-cell expansion. The monotherapy dose-escalation portion (N = 52 patients) of the phase I ivuxolimab trial is reported in the paper. The study at large found these results: After ivuxolimab, expanded clones were on average more numerous among CD8+ T cells than among CD4+ T cells. Low levels of normalized T-cell clonal expansion were also seen in some patients who did not respond. In the 0.1-3.0 mg/kg groups, partial responders were among the patients with the lowest normalized peripheral clonal expansion, particularly in CD8+ T cells. At doses of 0.1 to 3.0 mg/kg, clonal expansion of both CD4+ and CD8+ T cells in blood was seen between baseline and week 6. Which antigens the clonally expanded peripheral T cells were specific for was not determined.

With respect to this clone: It has no known antigen specificity. The sample holds no much larger clone one base away, and base qualities are not on file.

For sequencing of the TCRbeta CDR3 region, genomic DNA was extracted from the sorted cells. TCRbeta CDR3 regions were sequenced using the immunoSEQ Assay. TCRdb retrieved this table from immuneACCESS and kept in-frame rearrangements only. Not all clones are present; in checked studies, unresolved V genes account for under half, and no reason is known for the remainder. Present in this sample are about 95,000 clones, 85% to 90% of which were seen just once. The top ten clones comprise 0.33% of the sample. Patients with autoimmune disease history or receiving systemic immunosuppression were excluded from the trial. Peripheral blood for TCR sequencing was collected from all dose cohorts at baseline, on cycle 4 day 1, and on cycle 7 day 1. The samples were taken from a phase I, first-in-human, multicenter, open-label dose-escalation trial of ivuxolimab. Adults with locally advanced or metastatic melanoma, renal cell, hepatocellular, or head and neck squamous cell carcinoma were enrolled in the trial. Before TCR sequencing, CD4+ T cells and CD8+ T cells were sorted from peripheral blood as separate populations.

Inclusive of the bounding cysteine and phenylalanine, the CDR3 is 14 residues long. Only the CDR3 DNA is retained, 42 bases long and in frame from the first base. V and J are truncated by 1 base and 1 base respectively, leaving an intervening sequence of 7 bases. The germline V gene gives CDR1 as SGHVS and CDR2 as FNYEAQ. The V and J genes are TRBV7-6 and TRBJ1-1; no D gene call is confident. The clonotype comes from an adult with an advanced solid tumor such as melanoma, head and neck, liver or kidney cancer. The source was CD4+ or CD8+ T cells sorted from blood, collected in a trial of the OX40 agonist ivuxolimab. This receptor carries the CDR3 CASSLVEGNTEAFF. The sequence in DNA is TGTGCCAGCAGCTTAGTTGAGGGGAACACTGAAGCTTTCTTT.